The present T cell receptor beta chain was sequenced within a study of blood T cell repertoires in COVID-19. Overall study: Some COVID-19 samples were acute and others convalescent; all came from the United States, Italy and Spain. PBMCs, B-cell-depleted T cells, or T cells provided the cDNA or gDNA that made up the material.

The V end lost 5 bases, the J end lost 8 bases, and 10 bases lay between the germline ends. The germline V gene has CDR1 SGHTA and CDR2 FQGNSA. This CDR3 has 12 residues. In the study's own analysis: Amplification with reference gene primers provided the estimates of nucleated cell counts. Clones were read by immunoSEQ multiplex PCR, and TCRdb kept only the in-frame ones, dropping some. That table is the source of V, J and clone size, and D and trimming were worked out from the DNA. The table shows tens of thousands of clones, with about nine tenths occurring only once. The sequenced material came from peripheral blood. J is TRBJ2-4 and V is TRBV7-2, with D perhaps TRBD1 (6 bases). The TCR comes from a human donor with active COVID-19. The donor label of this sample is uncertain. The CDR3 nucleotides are TGTGCCAGCAGCACAGGGTTGGACATTCAGTACTTC. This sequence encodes CASSTGLDIQYF.